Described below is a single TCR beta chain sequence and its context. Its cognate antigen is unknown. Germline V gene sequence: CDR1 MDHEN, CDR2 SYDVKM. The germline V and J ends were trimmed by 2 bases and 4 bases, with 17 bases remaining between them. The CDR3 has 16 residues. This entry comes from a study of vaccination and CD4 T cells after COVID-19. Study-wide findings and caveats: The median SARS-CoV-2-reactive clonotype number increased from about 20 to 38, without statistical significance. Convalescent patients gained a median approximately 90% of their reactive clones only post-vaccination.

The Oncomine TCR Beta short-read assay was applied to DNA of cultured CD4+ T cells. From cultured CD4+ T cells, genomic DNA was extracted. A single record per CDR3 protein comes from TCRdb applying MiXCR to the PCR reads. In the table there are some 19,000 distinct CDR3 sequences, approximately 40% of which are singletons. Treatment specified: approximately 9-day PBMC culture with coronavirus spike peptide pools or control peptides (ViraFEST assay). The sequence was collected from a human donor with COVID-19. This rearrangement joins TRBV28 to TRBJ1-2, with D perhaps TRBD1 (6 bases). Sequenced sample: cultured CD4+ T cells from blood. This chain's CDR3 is CASSLGPRGRGYGYTF. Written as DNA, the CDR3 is TGTGCCAGCAGTTTAGGGCCCAGAGGCAGGGGCTATGGCTACACCTTC.